This T cell receptor (beta chain) was captured by sequencing in a study of cytomegalovirus exposure and HLA in healthy donors. General study points: Rare TCR sequences dominated, though some public TCRs recurred in many donors. Specific recognition of CMV antigens was confirmed in vitro for three chains (all CMV-associated).

Here immunoSEQ multiplex PCR was the method, and the copy in TCRdb shows in-frame clones only, minus some. Counted here are hundreds of thousands of clones, 83% occurring once; the ten biggest clones make up roughly 5.5%. Germline loops: CDR1 SGDLS, CDR2 YYNGEE. Trimming shortened V by 0 bases and J by 1 base, and 8 bases separated the two germline ends. The CDR3 extends over 14 amino acids. Only a few counts were recorded for this clone. Its antigen is still unknown. This sample also contains other DNA sequences that code for the same CDR3. The specimen sequenced was PBMCs. V and J are TRBV9 and TRBJ2-7; D possibly corresponds to TRBD2 (6 bases). The receptor comes from a woman aged 18-29 years in good health and CMV-seronegative. The CDR3 sequence is CASSVDGSSYEQYF. CDR3 bases: TGTGCCAGCAGCGTAGACGGGAGTTCCTACGAGCAGTACTTC. Full variable domain (outside the CDR3, taken from reference TRBV9 and TRBJ2-7): DSGVTQTPKHLITATGQRVTLRCSPRSGDLSVYWYQQSLDQGLQFLIQYYNGEERAKGNILERFSAQQFPDLHSELNLSSLELGDSALYFCASSVDGSSYEQYFGPGTRLTVT.